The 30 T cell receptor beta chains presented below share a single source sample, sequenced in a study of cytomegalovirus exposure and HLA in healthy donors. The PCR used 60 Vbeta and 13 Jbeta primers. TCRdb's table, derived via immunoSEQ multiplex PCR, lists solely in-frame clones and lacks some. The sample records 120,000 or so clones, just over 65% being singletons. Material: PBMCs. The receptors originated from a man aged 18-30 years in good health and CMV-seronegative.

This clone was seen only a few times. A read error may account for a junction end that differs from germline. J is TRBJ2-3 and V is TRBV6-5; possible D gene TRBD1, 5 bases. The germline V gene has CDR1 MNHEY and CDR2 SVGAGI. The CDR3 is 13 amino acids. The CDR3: CASSWPGAESSIF. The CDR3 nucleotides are TGTGCCAGCAGTTGGCCTGGGGCGGAATCCAGTATTTTT.

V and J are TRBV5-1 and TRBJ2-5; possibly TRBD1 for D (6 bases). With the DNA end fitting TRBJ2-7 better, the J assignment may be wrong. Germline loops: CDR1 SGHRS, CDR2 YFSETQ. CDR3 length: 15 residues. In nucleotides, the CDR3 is TGCGCCAGCAGCTTGGGGACAGCCAACTCCTACGAGCAGTACTTC. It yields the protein CASSLGTANSYEQYF.

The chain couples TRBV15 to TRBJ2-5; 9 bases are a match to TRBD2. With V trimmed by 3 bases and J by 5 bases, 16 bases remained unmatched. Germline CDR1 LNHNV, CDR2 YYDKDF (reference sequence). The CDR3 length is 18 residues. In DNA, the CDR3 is TGTGCCACCAGCAGGGACAGGTTTGCCAGCGGGAGGTTTGAGACCCAGTACTTC. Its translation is CATSRDRFASGRFETQYF.

For the CDR3, the DNA is TGTGCCACAGGACAGGGACTAACCTCTGGCTACACCTTC. This codes for CATGQGLTSGYTF. The chain recombines TRBV6-1 with TRBJ1-2, with 8 bases fitting TRBD1. CDR1 and CDR2 from the germline V gene are MNHNS and SASEGT. V gave up 10 bases and J gave up 7 bases; unmatched junction bases: 11. This CDR3 contains 13 residues.

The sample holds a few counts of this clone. CDR3 region: CARRQGITEAFF. CDR3 coding DNA: TGCGCCAGGAGGCAGGGGATCACTGAAGCTTTCTTT. This chain links TRBV10-1 with TRBJ1-1; D is possibly TRBD1 (6 bases). The CDR3 consists of 12 residues. Between the trimmed V and J ends, which lost 9 bases and 4 bases, there was a span of 12 bases. CDR1 WNHNN and CDR2 SYGVQD come from the germline V gene (reference sequence).

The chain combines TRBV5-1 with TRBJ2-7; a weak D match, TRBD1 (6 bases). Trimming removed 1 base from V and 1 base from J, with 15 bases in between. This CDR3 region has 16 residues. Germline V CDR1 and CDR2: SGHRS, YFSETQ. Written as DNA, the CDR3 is TGCGCCAGCAGCTTGTCGGCCAGGGGCATATCCTACGAGCAGTACTTC. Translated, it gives CASSLSARGISYEQYF.

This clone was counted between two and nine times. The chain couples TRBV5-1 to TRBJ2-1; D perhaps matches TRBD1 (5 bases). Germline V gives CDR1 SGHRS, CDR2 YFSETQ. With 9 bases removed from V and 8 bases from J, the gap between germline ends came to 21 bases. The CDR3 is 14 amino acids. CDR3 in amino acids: CATRLAGLGDEQFF. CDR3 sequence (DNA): TGCGCCACCCGACTCGCAGGGCTAGGGGATGAGCAGTTCTTC.

The chain's CDR3 is CSVNLNTEAFF. CDR3 DNA sequence: TGCAGCGTCAATCTGAACACTGAAGCTTTCTTT. The rearrangement uses TRBV29-1 and TRBJ1-1, with D hard to call. Trimming removed 6 bases at V and 0 bases at J, with 5 bases between. The CDR3 length is 11 residues. Germline V lookup: CDR1 SQVTM, CDR2 ANQGSEA.

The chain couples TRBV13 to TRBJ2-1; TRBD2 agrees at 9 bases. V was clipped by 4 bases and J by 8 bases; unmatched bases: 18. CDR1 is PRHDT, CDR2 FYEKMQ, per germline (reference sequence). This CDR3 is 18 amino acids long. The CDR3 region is CASSSNRPLAGLKDEQFF. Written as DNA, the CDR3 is TGTGCCAGCAGCTCCAACAGGCCGCTAGCGGGGCTGAAGGATGAGCAGTTCTTC.

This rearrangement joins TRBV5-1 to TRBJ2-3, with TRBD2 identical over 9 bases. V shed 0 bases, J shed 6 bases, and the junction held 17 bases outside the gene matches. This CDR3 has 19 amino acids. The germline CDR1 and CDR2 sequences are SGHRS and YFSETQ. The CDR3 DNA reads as TGCGCCAGCAGCTTGGTCGGGCGCGCGGGAGGGCCCCTCGGGGATACGCAGTATTTT. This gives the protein CASSLVGRAGGPLGDTQYF. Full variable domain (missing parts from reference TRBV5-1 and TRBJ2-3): KAGVTQTPRYLIKTRGQQVTLSCSPISGHRSVSWYQQTPGQGLQFLFEYFSETQRNKGNFPGRFSGRQFSNSRSEMNVSTLELGDSALYLCASSLVGRAGGPLGDTQYFGPGTRLTVL.

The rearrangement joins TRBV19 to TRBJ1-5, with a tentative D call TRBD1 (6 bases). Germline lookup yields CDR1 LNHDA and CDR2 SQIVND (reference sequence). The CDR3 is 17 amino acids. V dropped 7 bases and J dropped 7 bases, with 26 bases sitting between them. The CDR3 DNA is TGTGCCAGTATGGCTCGGCGGGGGGCAAGAATGGGGCAGCCCCAGCATTTT. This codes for CASMARRGARMGQPQHF.

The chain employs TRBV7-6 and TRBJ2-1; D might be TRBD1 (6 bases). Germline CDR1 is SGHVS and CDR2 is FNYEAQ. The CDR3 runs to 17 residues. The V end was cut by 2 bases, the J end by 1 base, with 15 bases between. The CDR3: CASSLSVGAGSYNEQFF. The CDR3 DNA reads TGTGCCAGCAGCTTATCTGTGGGGGCCGGTTCCTACAATGAGCAGTTCTTC. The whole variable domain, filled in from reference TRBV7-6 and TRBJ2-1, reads GAGVSQSPRYKVTKRGQDVALRCDPISGHVSLYWYRQALGQGPEFLTYFNYEAQQDKSGLPNDRFSAERPEGSISTLTIQRTEQRDSAMYRCASSLSVGAGSYNEQFFGPGTRLTVL.

DNA of the CDR3: TGTGCCAGCAGCGCCGACAGGGGCGGGGATACGCAGTATTTT. It encodes CASSADRGGDTQYF. The chain carries TRBV11-3 and TRBJ2-3, with 8 nucleotides matching TRBD1. This CDR3 contains 14 residues. Trimming cost V 5 bases and J 6 bases; bases outside gene matches: 7. CDR1 and CDR2 from the germline V gene are SGHNT and YENEEA.

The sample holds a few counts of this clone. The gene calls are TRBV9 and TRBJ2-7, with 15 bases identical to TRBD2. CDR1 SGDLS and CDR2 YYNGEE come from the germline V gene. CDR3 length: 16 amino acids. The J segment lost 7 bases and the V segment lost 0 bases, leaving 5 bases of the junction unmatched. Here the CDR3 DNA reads TGTGCCAGCAGCGTAGAGGGACTAGCGGGAGGTTCGGAGCAGTACTTC. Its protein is CASSVEGLAGGSEQYF.

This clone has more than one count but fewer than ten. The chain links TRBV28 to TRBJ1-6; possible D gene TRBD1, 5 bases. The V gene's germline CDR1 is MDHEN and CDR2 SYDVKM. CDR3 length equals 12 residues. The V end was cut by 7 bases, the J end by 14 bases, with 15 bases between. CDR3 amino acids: CASIPLGGALHF. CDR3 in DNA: TGTGCCAGCATTCCCTTGGGGGGGGCCCTCCACTTT.

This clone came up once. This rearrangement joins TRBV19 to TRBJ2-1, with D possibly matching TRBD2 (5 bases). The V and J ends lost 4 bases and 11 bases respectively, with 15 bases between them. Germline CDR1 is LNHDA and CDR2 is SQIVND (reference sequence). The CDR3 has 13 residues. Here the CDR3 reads CASSTLSSGKQFF. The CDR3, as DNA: TGTGCCAGTAGTACCCTTTCTTCCGGGAAGCAGTTCTTC.

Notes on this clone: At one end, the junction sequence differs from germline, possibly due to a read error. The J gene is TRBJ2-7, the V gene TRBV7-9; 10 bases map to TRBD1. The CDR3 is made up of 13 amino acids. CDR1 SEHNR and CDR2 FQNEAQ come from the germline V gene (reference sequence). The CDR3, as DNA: TGTTCCAGCAGCGGGACAGGGGCCTACGAGCAGTACTTC. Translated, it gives CSSSGTGAYEQYF.

CDR3 amino acids: CASSQGPGLAGLMRYEQYF. The CDR3 DNA follows: TGTGCCAGCAGCCAAGGCCCGGGACTAGCGGGACTTATGCGGTACGAGCAGTACTTC. The rearrangement links TRBV14 to TRBJ2-7; TRBD2 matches at 13 bases. Germline CDR1 reads SGHDN; CDR2 reads FVKESK. J was trimmed by 4 bases and V by 1 base; bases with no gene match: 13. The CDR3 loop spans 19 amino acids.

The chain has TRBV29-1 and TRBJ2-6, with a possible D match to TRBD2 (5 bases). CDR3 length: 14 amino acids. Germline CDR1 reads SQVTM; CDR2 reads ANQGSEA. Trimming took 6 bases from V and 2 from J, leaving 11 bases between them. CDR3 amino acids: CSVQEGTGANVLTF. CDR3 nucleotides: TGCAGCGTCCAAGAGGGAACTGGGGCCAACGTCCTGACTTTC.

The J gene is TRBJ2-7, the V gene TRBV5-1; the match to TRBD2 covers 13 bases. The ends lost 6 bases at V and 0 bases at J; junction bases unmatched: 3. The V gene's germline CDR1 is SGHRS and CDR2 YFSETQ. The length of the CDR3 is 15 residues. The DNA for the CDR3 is TGCGCCAGCAAACTAGCGGGAGGGCCCTCCTACGAGCAGTACTTC. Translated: CASKLAGGPSYEQYF.

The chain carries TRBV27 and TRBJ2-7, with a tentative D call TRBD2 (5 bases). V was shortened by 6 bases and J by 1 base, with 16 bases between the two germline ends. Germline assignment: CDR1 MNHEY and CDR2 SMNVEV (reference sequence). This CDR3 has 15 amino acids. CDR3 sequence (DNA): TGTGCCAGCAGGAGCTCCGGAGGCAGGTCCTACGAGCAGTACTTC. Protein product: CASRSSGGRSYEQYF.

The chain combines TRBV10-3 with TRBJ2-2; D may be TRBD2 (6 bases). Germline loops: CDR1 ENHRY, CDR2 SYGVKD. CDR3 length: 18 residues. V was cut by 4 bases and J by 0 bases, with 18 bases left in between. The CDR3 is CAISGFIGGSSNTGELFF. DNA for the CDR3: TGTGCCATCAGTGGCTTTATCGGGGGTTCCTCGAACACCGGGGAGCTGTTTTTT.

The CDR3 loop is CSVWDRADGNTIYF. Written as DNA, the CDR3 is TGCAGCGTTTGGGACAGGGCCGACGGAAACACCATATATTTT. The chain carries TRBV29-1 and TRBJ1-3, with TRBD1 matching 9 bases. Germline CDR1 reads SQVTM; CDR2 reads ANQGSEA. The CDR3 is 14 residues long. V lost 5 bases and J lost 4; bases outside the gene matches: 6.

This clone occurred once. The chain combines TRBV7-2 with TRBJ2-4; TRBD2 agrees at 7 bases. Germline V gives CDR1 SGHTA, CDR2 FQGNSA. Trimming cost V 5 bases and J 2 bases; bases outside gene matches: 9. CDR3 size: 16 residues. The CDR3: CASSPSGKLTKNIQYF. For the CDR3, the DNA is TGTGCCAGCAGCCCCAGCGGGAAGCTTACCAAAAACATTCAGTACTTC.

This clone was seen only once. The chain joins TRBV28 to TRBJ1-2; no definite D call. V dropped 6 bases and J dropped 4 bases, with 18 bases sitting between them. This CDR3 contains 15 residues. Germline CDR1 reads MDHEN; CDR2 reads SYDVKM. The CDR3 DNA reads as TGTGCCAGCAGCTCCCCAGTTGCCCCTTTCTATGGCTACACCTTC. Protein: CASSSPVAPFYGYTF.

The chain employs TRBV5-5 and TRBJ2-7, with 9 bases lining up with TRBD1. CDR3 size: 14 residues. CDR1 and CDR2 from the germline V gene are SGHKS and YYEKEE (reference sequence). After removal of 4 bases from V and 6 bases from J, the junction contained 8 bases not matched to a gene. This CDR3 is CASSPPGQGLEQYF. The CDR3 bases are TGTGCCAGCAGCCCGCCGGGACAGGGCCTCGAGCAGTACTTC.

CDR3 nucleotide sequence: TGTGCCAGCAGCTTTATAAAGCGGGATGGCTACACCTTC. It codes for CASSFIKRDGYTF. This chain joins TRBV7-2 and TRBJ1-2; D gene unclear. CDR1 and CDR2 (germline): SGHTA, FQGNSA. With 3 bases removed from V and 6 bases from J, the gap between germline ends came to 11 bases. This CDR3 has 13 amino acids.

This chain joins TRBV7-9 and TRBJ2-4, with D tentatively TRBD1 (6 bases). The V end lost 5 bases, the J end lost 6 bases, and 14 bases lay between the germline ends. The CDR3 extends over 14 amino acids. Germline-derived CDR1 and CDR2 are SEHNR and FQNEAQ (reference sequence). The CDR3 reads CASSPQGQGNIQYF. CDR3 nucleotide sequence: TGTGCCAGCAGCCCCCAGGGACAAGGAAACATTCAGTACTTC.

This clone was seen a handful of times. In nucleotides, the CDR3 is TGTGCCAGCAGCGTCAGTGTGTCAAACCAAGAGACCCAGTACTTC. Amino acids: CASSVSVSNQETQYF. J is TRBJ2-5 and V is TRBV9; D is undetermined. Trimming took off 2 bases at V and 0 bases at J, with 11 bases between the two ends. This CDR3 comprises 15 residues. The V gene's germline CDR1 is SGDLS and CDR2 YYNGEE.

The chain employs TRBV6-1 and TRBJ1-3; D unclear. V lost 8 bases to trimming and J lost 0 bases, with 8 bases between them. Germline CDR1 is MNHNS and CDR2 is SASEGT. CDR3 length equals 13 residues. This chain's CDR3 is CASGQISGNTIYF. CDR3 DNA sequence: TGTGCCAGCGGGCAGATCTCTGGAAACACCATATATTTT.